One sample yielded the 26 T cell receptor beta chains listed below, sequenced in a study of control samples from healthy donors and cancer patients. Measured with immunoSEQ multiplex PCR; TCRdb has only the in-frame clones, and not every one. The sample holds 70,000 to 85,000 clones, roughly 91% seen once. Sequencing was carried out using blood. These receptors all come from a man aged 50 to 60 in good health.

The chain uses TRBV24-1 and TRBJ1-2, with D tentatively TRBD1 (5 bases). The CDR3 runs to 14 residues. The V gene's germline CDR1 is KGHDR and CDR2 SFDVKD. The germline V and J ends were trimmed by 2 bases and 8 bases, with 14 bases remaining between them. The CDR3 sequence is CATSDSGPRMGYTF. In DNA form, the CDR3 reads TGTGCCACCAGTGATTCGGGACCCCGGATGGGCTACACCTTC.

The chain combines TRBV6-1 with TRBJ1-6; D may be TRBD1 (5 bases). V gave up 1 base and J gave up 8 bases, with 6 bases separating them. The germline V gene has CDR1 MNHNS and CDR2 SASEGT. This CDR3 contains 13 residues. For the CDR3, the DNA is TGTGCCAGCAGTGAAGTCAGGGATTCACCCCTCCACTTT. Amino acids: CASSEVRDSPLHF.

In its sample, this clone was seen once. CDR3 sequence (DNA): TGTGCCAGCAGGACCGGGACACTGAATCAGCCCCAGCATTTT. Encoded protein: CASRTGTLNQPQHF. V and J are TRBV6-5 and TRBJ1-5; maybe TRBD1 (6 bases). Per germline, CDR1 MNHEY and CDR2 SVGAGI. Trimming left V 6 bases short and J 4 bases short, with 13 bases between. The CDR3 spans 14 residues.

The chain joins TRBV6-6 to TRBJ1-6; TRBD1 is a possible D gene (5 bases). The CDR3 covers 17 residues. V was shortened by 5 bases and J by 3 bases, with 17 bases between the two germline ends. Germline V lookup: CDR1 MNHNY, CDR2 SVGAGI (reference sequence). The CDR3 reads CASSLQIRGGYNSPLHF. As DNA, the CDR3 is TGTGCCAGCAGTCTACAAATCCGGGGGGGCTATAATTCACCCCTCCACTTT.

CDR3 region: CASSETGKATQYF. The CDR3, as DNA: TGTGCCAGCTCGGAGACAGGCAAAGCGACCCAGTACTTC. The chain links TRBV6-5 to TRBJ2-5; D may be TRBD1 (6 bases). CDR1 is MNHEY and CDR2 is SVGAGI in the germline V gene. This CDR3 spans 13 amino acids. V was pared by 8 bases and J by 7 bases, with 17 bases between.

V gene TRBV14 combines with J gene TRBJ1-5; D is ambiguous. Germline V gene lookup returns CDR1 SGHDN and CDR2 FVKESK. V lost 4 bases to trimming and J lost 4 bases, with 8 bases between them. The CDR3 runs to 13 residues. CDR3 nucleotide sequence: TGTGCCAGCAGCCTATACGGGAATCAGCCCCAGCATTTT. The encoded protein is CASSLYGNQPQHF.

The rearrangement joins TRBV7-9 to TRBJ2-1, with D unresolved. The CDR3 runs to 14 residues. V lost 0 bases and J 2 bases, leaving 5 bases between the germline ends. Germline V gene lookup returns CDR1 SEHNR and CDR2 FQNEAQ (reference sequence). In DNA, the CDR3 is TGTGCCAGCAGCTTAGCGTGGACCTACAATGAGCAGTTCTTC. It yields the protein CASSLAWTYNEQFF.

J is TRBJ2-5 and V is TRBV29-1; no clear D gene. Trimming removed 5 bases at V and 2 bases at J, with 12 bases between. The CDR3 extends over 13 amino acids. From germline, CDR1 is SQVTM and CDR2 ANQGSEA. CDR3 loop: CSVLDGRQETQYF. The DNA of the CDR3 is TGCAGCGTTTTAGACGGTCGTCAAGAGACCCAGTACTTC.

The chain joins TRBV6-1 to TRBJ1-4, with 7 bases lining up with TRBD1. The CDR3 is made up of 16 amino acids. J was trimmed by 0 bases and V by 2 bases; bases with no gene match: 3. Germline CDR1 reads MNHNS; CDR2 reads SASEGT. The DNA of the CDR3 is TGTGCCAGCAGTGAAAGGGGGCAGACAACTAATGAAAAACTGTTTTTT. Protein sequence: CASSERGQTTNEKLFF.

The chain couples TRBV5-1 to TRBJ2-1; 10 bases are shared with TRBD2. CDR3 size: 14 residues. Germline CDR1 SGHRS, CDR2 YFSETQ. Losses at the gene ends were 4 bases for V and 6 bases for J; bases not matched to a gene: 4. The CDR3 nucleotides read TGCGCCAGCAGCGTAGCGGGGGGAGGCAATGAGCAGTTCTTC. Translation gives CASSVAGGGNEQFF.

As regards this clone: One end of the junction varies from germline; a read error may be responsible. This chain joins TRBV2 and TRBJ1-2; D gene unclear. The V gene's germline CDR1 is SNHLY and CDR2 FYNNEI. The CDR3 totals 17 residues. CDR3 nucleotide sequence: TGTGCCAGCAGGGAAGGAACGGACCCTATCCGTATCTATGGCTACACCTTC. Its translation is CASREGTDPIRIYGYTF.

J is TRBJ1-5 and V is TRBV12-5; maybe TRBD1 (5 bases). The CDR3 runs to 15 residues. With 8 bases removed from V and 2 bases from J, the gap between germline ends came to 16 bases. Looked up from germline, CDR1 is LGHNT and CDR2 is FRNRAP. CDR3 residues: CASRGEQLGNQPQHF. The CDR3 DNA reads as TGTGCTAGTAGGGGAGAACAGCTTGGCAATCAGCCCCAGCATTTT.

This clone has a single count. The rearrangement joins TRBV5-1 to TRBJ1-1; 7 bases map to TRBD1. Germline V CDR1 and CDR2: SGHRS, YFSETQ. The CDR3 is 14 residues long. J gave up 6 bases and V 5 bases, and 10 bases lay outside the gene matches. In DNA, the CDR3 is TGCGCCAGCAGTTCGCGACAGGGCGGCGCTGAAGCTTTCTTT. As protein: CASSSRQGGAEAFF.

V gene TRBV6-6 combines with J gene TRBJ1-2; maybe TRBD1 (6 bases). Germline V gene sequence: CDR1 MNHNY, CDR2 SVGAGI (reference sequence). The CDR3 contains 11 residues. Trimming left V 6 bases short and J 6 bases short, with 8 bases between. CDR3 bases: TGTGCCAGCAGAGCAGGGGATGGCTACACCTTC. Translation gives CASRAGDGYTF.

This clone has just one count. The rearrangement joins TRBV6-5 to TRBJ1-1; D gene ambiguous. This CDR3 spans 12 amino acids. Looked up from germline, CDR1 is MNHEY and CDR2 is SVGAGI. Trimming shortened V by 6 bases and J by 7 bases, and 12 bases separated the two germline ends. Here the CDR3 DNA reads TGTGCCAGCAGCGGTACTAGGAATGAAGCTTTCTTT. Translation gives CASSGTRNEAFF.

The genes are TRBV12-3 or TRBV12-4 and TRBJ2-7; D uncertain. V lost 3 bases, J lost 3 bases, and 6 bases lay in between. The CDR3 is 12 residues long. CDR3 in amino acids: CASSFGYYEQYF. CDR3 DNA: TGTGCCAGCAGTTTCGGATACTACGAGCAGTACTTC.

This clone was counted only a few times. The chain links TRBV18 to TRBJ2-7, with no clear D. Per the germline V gene, CDR1 is KGHSH and CDR2 is LQKENI. The CDR3 runs 13 residues. The germline V and J ends were trimmed by 4 bases and 0 bases, with 7 bases remaining between them. CDR3 region: CASSLPASYEQYF. In DNA, the CDR3 is TGTGCCAGCTCACTCCCAGCCTCCTACGAGCAGTACTTC.

V is TRBV5-6 and J is TRBJ1-2, with TRBD1 identical over 8 bases. CDR1 is SGHDT and CDR2 is YYEEEE in the germline V gene. V trimming: 4 bases; J trimming: 7 bases; junction bases outside the gene matches: 6. This CDR3 contains 13 residues. The CDR3 sequence: CASSRDRMGGYTF. The CDR3 DNA reads TGTGCCAGCAGCCGGGACAGGATGGGTGGCTACACCTTC.

The chain has TRBV5-4 and TRBJ1-3; D ambiguous. V dropped 3 bases and J dropped 4 bases, with 8 bases sitting between them. The CDR3 totals 13 residues. Germline CDR1 SGHNT, CDR2 YYREEE (reference sequence). The CDR3 protein is CASSSARGNTIYF. The DNA of the CDR3 is TGTGCCAGCAGCTCCGCTCGGGGAAACACCATATATTTT.

This sequence joins TRBV7-2 and TRBJ1-1; D gene uncertain. There are 13 residues in the CDR3. Germline V CDR1 and CDR2: SGHTA, FQGNSA. Trimming shortened V by 1 base and J by 1 base, and 4 bases separated the two germline ends. The CDR3 sequence is CASSLGWNTEAFF. DNA of the CDR3: TGTGCCAGCAGCTTAGGGTGGAACACTGAAGCTTTCTTT.

This clone was detected only once. The V gene is TRBV19, the J gene TRBJ2-7, with D hard to call. Germline loops: CDR1 LNHDA, CDR2 SQIVND (reference sequence). This CDR3 contains 15 residues. V was cut by 1 base and J by 1 base, with 11 bases left in between. CDR3: CASSIGALGSYEQYF. The CDR3 nucleotides read TGTGCCAGTAGTATAGGAGCCCTGGGGTCCTACGAGCAGTACTTC.

V gene TRBV7-2 combines with J gene TRBJ2-7; possibly TRBD1 for D (6 bases). This CDR3 has 14 amino acids. V gave up 5 bases and J gave up 4 bases, with 15 bases separating them. CDR1 SGHTA and CDR2 FQGNSA come from the germline V gene. CDR3 sequence reads: CASSPVGTRYEQYF. CDR3 bases: TGTGCCAGCAGCCCGGTGGGGACACGATACGAGCAGTACTTC.

The chain is built from TRBV4-1 and TRBJ2-3; TRBD2 matches at 8 bases. Unmatched junction bases numbered 12, after V lost 8 bases and J lost 2 bases. CDR3 length: 16 residues. Germline V gene sequence: CDR1 MGHRA, CDR2 YSYEKL. CDR3 residues: CASSGGNQLVTDTQYF. CDR3 DNA: TGCGCCAGCTCGGGGGGGAATCAACTAGTCACAGATACGCAGTATTTT.

This clone was seen once. The chain employs TRBV5-6 and TRBJ1-2, with a tentative D call TRBD1 (6 bases). The CDR3 is 12 amino acids. Germline V gene lookup returns CDR1 SGHDT and CDR2 YYEEEE. The V and J ends lost 4 bases and 7 bases respectively, with 11 bases between them. The CDR3 region has the DNA TGTGCCAGCAGCCCGAACAGGGTTGGCTACACCTTC. Encoded protein: CASSPNRVGYTF.

V usage is TRBV6-5 and J usage is TRBJ2-7; D perhaps matches TRBD1 (5 bases). This CDR3 comprises 14 residues. Germline values: CDR1 MNHEY, CDR2 SVGAGI. Trimming removed 8 bases at V and 3 bases at J, with 17 bases between. The CDR3 here is CASLGASGRYEQYF. CDR3 DNA: TGTGCCAGCCTAGGGGCCTCGGGTCGCTACGAGCAGTACTTC.

The J gene is TRBJ1-2, the V gene TRBV6-6; D is possibly TRBD1 (5 bases). CDR3 length: 13 amino acids. Germline CDR1 and CDR2: MNHNY and SVGAGI (reference sequence). The V gene lost 4 bases and the J gene lost 6 bases, with 12 bases spanning the gap. This CDR3 is CASSSRQLDGYTF. The DNA for the CDR3 is TGTGCCAGCAGTTCAAGACAGCTCGATGGCTACACCTTC.